A single sample is the source of the 16 T cell receptor beta chains below, sequenced in a study of T cell repertoires in cytomegalovirus infection. Their antigens remain unidentified. A single record per CDR3 protein comes from TCRdb applying MiXCR to the reads. The table lists under 300,000 distinct CDR3 sequences, approximately 22% of them singletons. The material sequenced was cultured PBMCs, taken from culture after CMV antigen stimulation. Receptor source: a human donor in good health (CMV status not recorded). Some clones in this sample may be carry-over from other donors' samples.

This clonotype has only a few counts. The rearrangement joins TRBV11-2 to TRBJ2-5; TRBD2 matches 9 bases. J gave up 1 base and V 10 bases, and 4 bases lay outside the gene matches. This CDR3 contains 13 residues. Germline CDR1 and CDR2: SGHAT and FQNNGV. The CDR3 DNA reads TGTGCCACTTCGACTAGCGGCCAAGAGACCCAGTACTTC. It codes for CATSTSGQETQYF.

This clonotype was seen repeatedly, ten times or more. The chain uses TRBV7-2 and TRBJ2-1; the D is unclear. The V end was cut by 4 bases, the J end by 0 bases, with 7 bases between. CDR1 and CDR2 (germline): SGHTA, FQGNSA. The CDR3 runs 14 residues. The CDR3 DNA sequence: TGTGCCAGCAGCTCATTTAACTCCTACAATGAGCAGTTCTTC. Protein product: CASSSFNSYNEQFF.

This clonotype was recorded at least ten times. The rearrangement joins TRBV7-2 to TRBJ2-7; 12 bases are a match to TRBD2. The trim removed 5 bases at V and 3 bases at J, leaving 8 bases unmatched. The length of the CDR3 is 16 residues. Per the germline V gene, CDR1 is SGHTA and CDR2 is FQGNSA. The CDR3 spells CASSTRLAGVGYEQYF. The CDR3 coding sequence is TGTGCCAGCAGCACCCGACTAGCGGGAGTTGGCTACGAGCAGTACTTC. Full variable domain (remainder filled in from reference TRBV7-2 and TRBJ2-7): GAGVSQSPSNKVTEKGKDVELRCDPISGHTALYWYRQSLGQGLEFLIYFQGNSAPDKSGLPSDRFSAERTGGSVSTLTIQRTQQEDSAVYLCASSTRLAGVGYEQYFGPGTRLTVT.

The chain combines TRBV12-3 or TRBV12-4 with TRBJ2-3, with 13 positions matching TRBD2. The CDR3 totals 16 residues. The V and J ends lost 5 bases and 2 bases, in that order; junction bases with no gene match: 4. CDR3 DNA sequence: TGTGCCAGCAGTGACGGGACTAGCGGGAACACAGATACGCAGTATTTT. As protein: CASSDGTSGNTDTQYF.

This clonotype was counted a few times. The chain uses TRBV28 and TRBJ2-7; D tentatively reads TRBD1 or TRBD2 (5 bases each). CDR3 length equals 13 residues. V lost 8 bases and J lost 0, with 11 bases in between. CDR1 is MDHEN and CDR2 is SYDVKM in the germline V gene. CDR3 amino acids: CASEGLDSYEQYV. In DNA, the CDR3 is TGTGCCAGCGAGGGGTTGGACTCCTACGAGCAGTACGTC.

This clonotype was seen at least ten times. The chain joins TRBV7-2 to TRBJ2-3, with 11 bases fitting TRBD2. The germline CDR1 and CDR2 sequences are SGHTA and FQGNSA. This CDR3 contains 17 residues. The V gene end was trimmed by 7 bases and the J gene end by 4 bases; junction bases not matched to a gene: 13. CDR3 region: CASTTTGLAERPDTQYF. The CDR3 DNA is TGTGCCAGCACCACAACGGGACTAGCGGAGAGGCCAGATACGCAGTATTTT.

This chain uses TRBV20-1 with TRBJ1-2; D gene uncertain. V was shortened by 6 bases and J by 8 bases, with 16 bases between the two germline ends. The germline V gene encodes CDR1 DFQATT and CDR2 SNEGSKA (reference sequence). This CDR3 is built from 12 residues. Here the CDR3 DNA reads TGCAGTGCCCAACCCCGATCCGACGGCTACACCTTC. Its protein is CSAQPRSDGYTF.

This clonotype appeared a few times. The genes are TRBV6-2 or TRBV6-3 and TRBJ2-1; no clear D gene. This CDR3 contains 13 residues. V lost 2 bases, J lost 3 bases, and 5 bases lay in between. Germline V gives CDR1 MNHEY, CDR2 SVGEGT. CDR3 residues: CASSYDGYNEQFF. The CDR3 coding sequence is TGTGCCAGCAGTTACGACGGCTACAATGAGCAGTTCTTC.

This clonotype has only a few counts. This chain connects TRBV19 to TRBJ2-1; TRBD2 agrees at 9 bases. The CDR3 is 14 amino acids. From germline, CDR1 is LNHDA and CDR2 SQIVND (reference sequence). V gave up 7 bases and J gave up 5 bases; unmatched junction bases: 6. CDR3 protein: CASKRLAANNEQFF. The DNA for the CDR3 is TGTGCCAGTAAGAGACTAGCGGCTAACAATGAGCAGTTCTTC.

In this sample, this clonotype turned up a few times. The CDR3 DNA follows: TGTGCCTGGAGTCGTCTAGCGGGCTACGAGCAGTACTTC. It encodes CAWSRLAGYEQYF. V usage is TRBV30 and J usage is TRBJ2-7; 8 bases match TRBD2. The CDR3 extends over 13 amino acids. Germline V gene lookup returns CDR1 GTSNPN and CDR2 SVGIG (reference sequence). With V trimmed by 2 bases and J by 3 bases, 3 bases remained unmatched. Looking up the rest from reference TRBV30 and TRBJ2-7 gives the full variable domain: SQTIHQWPATLVQPVGSPLSLECTVEGTSNPNLYWYRQAAGRGLQLLFYSVGIGQISSEVPQNLSASRPQDRQFILSSKKLLLSDSGFYLCAWSRLAGYEQYFGPGTRLTVT.

The V and J genes are TRBV27 and TRBJ1-1; no reliable D call. CDR3 length: 14 residues. The germline V gene has CDR1 MNHEY and CDR2 SMNVEV (reference sequence). V was pared by 7 bases and J by 1 base, with 13 bases between. CDR3 sequence: CASTPPGGNTEAFF. The CDR3 DNA sequence: TGTGCCAGCACCCCCCCGGGAGGGAACACTGAAGCTTTCTTT.

This sequence joins TRBV7-3 and TRBJ2-2; D gene unclear. There are 13 residues in the CDR3. Trimming shortened V by 5 bases and J by 3 bases, and 7 bases separated the two germline ends. CDR1 and CDR2 (germline): SGHTA, FQGTGA. DNA of the CDR3: TGTGCCAGCAGCCCCCAGCACACCGGGGAGCTGTTTTTT. Translation gives CASSPQHTGELFF.

This clonotype was seen more than once but under ten times. The CDR3, as DNA: TGTGCCAGCAGCGGCAGTCTTACTGAAGCTTTCTTT. It specifies CASSGSLTEAFF. The V call is TRBV7-8, the J call TRBJ1-1, with D hard to call. This CDR3 has 12 amino acids. Trimming took 5 bases from V and 5 from J, leaving 9 bases between them. Germline lookup yields CDR1 SGHVS and CDR2 FQNEAQ.

This clonotype was detected ten times or more. V gene TRBV19 combines with J gene TRBJ2-3, with 9 bases lining up with TRBD1. V was pared by 3 bases and J by 2 bases, with 3 bases of the junction left unmatched. Germline CDR1 LNHDA, CDR2 SQIVND (reference sequence). CDR3 length: 15 residues. DNA for the CDR3: TGTGCCAGTAGTATCGGACAGGGGCTCACAGATACGCAGTATTTT. Its protein is CASSIGQGLTDTQYF.

The chain joins TRBV19 to TRBJ1-5; perhaps TRBD1 as D (5 bases). V shed 9 bases and J shed 3 bases, with 9 bases lying between them. The CDR3 is 12 residues long. CDR1 is LNHDA and CDR2 is SQIVND in the germline V gene (reference sequence). DNA of the CDR3: TGTGCCAGCGTAGGGGACAATCAGCCCCAGCATTTT. It encodes CASVGDNQPQHF. The whole variable domain, filled in from reference TRBV19 and TRBJ1-5, reads DGGITQSPKYLFRKEGQNVTLSCEQNLNHDAMYWYRQDPGQGLRLIYYSQIVNDFQKGDIAEGYSVSREKKESFPLTVTSAQKNPTAFYLCASVGDNQPQHFGDGTRLSIL.

The J gene is TRBJ2-5, the V gene TRBV19; unclear D gene. Germline CDR1 reads LNHDA; CDR2 reads SQIVND (reference sequence). V gave up 4 bases and J gave up 1 base, with 10 bases separating them. The CDR3 length is 14 residues. CDR3 sequence: CASSTAGGQETQYF. The DNA for the CDR3 is TGTGCCAGTAGTACCGCAGGCGGCCAAGAGACCCAGTACTTC.